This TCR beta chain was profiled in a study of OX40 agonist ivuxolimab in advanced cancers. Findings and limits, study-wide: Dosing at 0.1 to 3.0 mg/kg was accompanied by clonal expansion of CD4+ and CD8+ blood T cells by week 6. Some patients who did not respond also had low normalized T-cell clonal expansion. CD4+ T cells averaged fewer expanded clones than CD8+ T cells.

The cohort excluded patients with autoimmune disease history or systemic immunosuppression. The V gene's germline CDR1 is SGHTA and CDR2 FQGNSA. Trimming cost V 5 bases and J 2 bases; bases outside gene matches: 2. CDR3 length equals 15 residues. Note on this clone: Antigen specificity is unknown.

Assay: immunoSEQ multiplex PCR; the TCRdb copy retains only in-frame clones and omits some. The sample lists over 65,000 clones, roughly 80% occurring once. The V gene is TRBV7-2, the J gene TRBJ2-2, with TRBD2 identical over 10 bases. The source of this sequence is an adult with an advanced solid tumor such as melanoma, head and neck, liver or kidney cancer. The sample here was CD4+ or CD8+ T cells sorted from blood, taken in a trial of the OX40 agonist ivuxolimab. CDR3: CASSSGGANTGELFF. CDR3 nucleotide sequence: TGTGCCAGCAGCAGCGGGGGGGCCAACACCGGGGAGCTGTTTTTT. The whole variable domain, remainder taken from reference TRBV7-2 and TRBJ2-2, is GAGVSQSPSNKVTEKGKDVELRCDPISGHTALYWYRQSLGQGLEFLIYFQGNSAPDKSGLPSDRFSAERTGGSVSTLTIQRTQQEDSAVYLCASSSGGANTGELFFGEGSRLTVL.